These 6 T cell receptor beta chains share one sample of origin, sequenced in a study of blood T cell repertoires in COVID-19 (dated by TCRdb to 2018 to 2020). Library generation was performed with the immunoSEQ multiplex PCR assay. Here the immuneACCESS table is served through TCRdb, limited to in-frame sequences with V and J called. Missing clones are a known gap in these copies; in checked studies unresolved V genes cover under half, and the rest lacks a known reason. The sample contains some 300,000 clones, 90% of them found a single time. The leading ten clones occupy 3.9% of the sample. Sequenced sample: PBMCs or T cells enriched from blood (not recorded which). The receptors here all came from a woman in her 30s who had been exposed to COVID-19.

The chain is built from TRBV7-2 and TRBJ1-5; maybe TRBD1 (6 bases). CDR1 is SGHTA, CDR2 FQGNSA, per germline. The CDR3 sequence is 16 residues long. The V gene lost 1 base and the J gene lost 6 bases, with 16 bases spanning the gap. DNA of the CDR3: TGTGCCAGCAGCTTAGTAGGGGGGGGACTCGGTCAGCCCCAGCATTTT. Amino acids: CASSLVGGGLGQPQHF.

Of note for this clone: Other DNA sequences in this specimen translate into the identical CDR3. The chain carries TRBV5-1 and TRBJ1-2, with D possibly matching TRBD1 (6 bases). The CDR3 totals 13 residues. In germline, CDR1 is SGHRS, CDR2 YFSETQ. Trimming cost V 2 bases and J 3 bases, with 8 bases left between them. CDR3 DNA: TGCGCCAGCAGCTTAGAGGGGGACTATGGCTACACCTTC. Protein: CASSLEGDYGYTF.

This chain connects TRBV18 to TRBJ2-5; the D gene is possibly TRBD1 (5 bases). Germline V CDR1 and CDR2: KGHSH, LQKENI. This CDR3 has 13 residues. The V end was cut by 6 bases, the J end by 4 bases, with 12 bases between. The CDR3 coding sequence is TGTGCCAGCTCGTTGACAGCCGGAGAGACCCAGTACTTC. This gives the protein CASSLTAGETQYF.

This clone was picked up a small number of times. The V and J genes are TRBV5-6 and TRBJ2-1; 10 bases agree with TRBD1. V shed 2 bases and J 0 bases; nucleotides not matched to a gene: 5. From germline, CDR1 is SGHDT and CDR2 YYEEEE. The CDR3 sequence is 17 residues long. CDR3 nucleotide sequence: TGTGCCAGCAGCTTTGGGACAGGGGTTCTCTCCTACAATGAGCAGTTCTTC. Translation: CASSFGTGVLSYNEQFF.

J is TRBJ2-3 and V is TRBV7-2; D is undetermined. CDR3 size: 12 residues. Between the trimmed V and J ends, which lost 6 bases and 2 bases, there was a span of 6 bases. CDR1 is SGHTA, CDR2 FQGNSA, per germline. The CDR3 reads CASRGNTDTQYF. CDR3 DNA: TGTGCCAGCAGGGGCAACACAGATACGCAGTATTTT.

The chain combines TRBV7-2 with TRBJ2-6, with D perhaps matching TRBD1 (6 bases). V was cut by 6 bases and J by 2 bases, with 23 bases left in between. Germline lookup yields CDR1 SGHTA and CDR2 FQGNSA. This CDR3 has 19 residues. DNA for the CDR3: TGTGCCAGCAGTTTGGCCTTCTCAGGGGCGCAGGCTGGGGCCAACGTCCTGACTTTC. Translation: CASSLAFSGAQAGANVLTF.